A single sample gave rise to the 9 T cell receptor beta chains below, sequenced in a study of cytomegalovirus exposure and HLA in healthy donors. The PCR ran on 60 Vbeta and 13 Jbeta primers. The table came from immunoSEQ multiplex PCR; TCRdb's copy has only in-frame clones and leaves some out. The table records tens of thousands of clones, about 66% of them present only once. Sequences were obtained from PBMCs. These TCRs come from a man aged 25 to 45 in good health and CMV-seronegative.

The CDR3 protein is CATRVAGEGETQYF. CDR3 nucleotides: TGTGCCACCAGGGTAGCGGGGGAAGGGGAGACCCAGTACTTC. This chain connects TRBV15 to TRBJ2-5; TRBD2 matches at 9 bases. J gave up 5 bases and V 6 bases, and 7 bases lay outside the gene matches. CDR3 length: 14 amino acids. CDR1 and CDR2 (germline): LNHNV, YYDKDF (reference sequence).

V gene TRBV4-1 combines with J gene TRBJ1-5; 9 bases fit TRBD1. The CDR3 has 16 residues. Trimming at V came to 0 bases and at J to 6 bases, leaving 6 bases not matched to a gene. The germline V gene encodes CDR1 MGHRA and CDR2 YSYEKL. CDR3 nucleotide sequence: TGCGCCAGCAGCCAAGAGGGGGGGACAGGGAGTCAGCCCCAGCATTTT. Translating gives CASSQEGGTGSQPQHF.

V is TRBV2 and J is TRBJ2-5; TRBD2 aligns across 13 bases. Looked up from germline, CDR1 is SNHLY and CDR2 is FYNNEI. CDR3 length: 17 amino acids. V was pared by 6 bases and J by 3 bases, with 10 bases of the junction left unmatched. The CDR3: CASRETGLAGVKETQYF. The CDR3 coding sequence is TGTGCCAGCAGGGAAACCGGACTAGCGGGAGTCAAAGAGACCCAGTACTTC.

This sequence joins TRBV6-1 and TRBJ2-7; D is unclear. CDR1 and CDR2 (germline): MNHNS, SASEGT. This CDR3 spans 14 amino acids. Trimming removed 1 base at V and 2 bases at J, with 9 bases between. DNA for the CDR3: TGTGCCAGCAGTGAAGGCCCTAAAGCCTACGAGCAGTACTTC. It translates to CASSEGPKAYEQYF.

The CDR3 is CSAGGTGSDTQYF. The CDR3 coding sequence is TGCAGCGCCGGGGGGACAGGGTCGGATACGCAGTATTTT. The chain couples TRBV29-1 to TRBJ2-3; 9 bases map to TRBD1. Looked up from germline, CDR1 is SQVTM and CDR2 is ANQGSEA. This CDR3 has 13 amino acids. With V trimmed by 7 bases and J by 6 bases, 8 bases remained unmatched.

V gene TRBV7-9 combines with J gene TRBJ1-1; tentative D call: TRBD1 (5 bases). Trimming removed 2 bases from V and 3 bases from J, with 10 bases in between. In germline, CDR1 is SEHNR, CDR2 FQNEAQ (reference sequence). The CDR3 has 14 residues. The CDR3 nucleotides read TGTGCCAGCAGCTTAACAGGAAGGGACACTGAAGCTTTCTTT. Amino acids: CASSLTGRDTEAFF.

The V gene is TRBV10-1, the J gene TRBJ2-7, with 10 bases identical to TRBD2. There are 17 residues in the CDR3. CDR1 is WNHNN and CDR2 is SYGVQD in the germline V gene (reference sequence). Trimming removed 2 bases from V and 3 bases from J; junction bases left unmatched: 10. CDR3 nucleotides: TGCGCCAGCAGTGAGCACCTAGCGGGAGAAAATGGCTACGAGCAGTACTTC. It translates to CASSEHLAGENGYEQYF.

There are a few counts of this clone. J is TRBJ2-7 and V is TRBV11-1, with 9 positions matching TRBD2. The CDR3 length is 16 residues. Trimming cost V 5 bases and J 0 bases; bases outside gene matches: 8. Germline lookup yields CDR1 SGHAT and CDR2 FQDESV (reference sequence). The CDR3 spells CASSTPSGGPSYEQYF. In DNA, the CDR3 is TGTGCCAGCAGCACCCCCAGCGGGGGGCCCTCCTACGAGCAGTACTTC.

This clone was seen just once. This chain joins TRBV30 and TRBJ1-2; a possible D gene is TRBD1 (6 bases). The CDR3 has 14 residues. Trimming stripped 1 base from V and 10 bases from J, with 19 bases between. The V gene's germline CDR1 is GTSNPN and CDR2 SVGIG (reference sequence). The CDR3 DNA reads TGTGCCTGGAGTGCAGGGCAGGGGTCTATGGTCTACACCTTC. This gives the protein CAWSAGQGSMVYTF.